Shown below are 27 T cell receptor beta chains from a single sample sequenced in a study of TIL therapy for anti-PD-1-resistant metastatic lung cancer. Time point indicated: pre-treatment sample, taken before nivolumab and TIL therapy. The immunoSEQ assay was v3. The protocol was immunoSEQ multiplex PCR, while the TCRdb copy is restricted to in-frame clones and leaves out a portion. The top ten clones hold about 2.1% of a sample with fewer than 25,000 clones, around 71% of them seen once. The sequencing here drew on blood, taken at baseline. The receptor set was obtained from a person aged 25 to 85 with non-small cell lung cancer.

The CDR3: CAWSGSLQNSGNTIYF. Written as DNA, the CDR3 is TGTGCCTGGAGTGGCTCCCTACAGAACTCTGGAAACACCATATATTTT. The rearrangement links TRBV30 to TRBJ1-3; D ambiguous. V gave up 1 base and J gave up 0 bases, with 13 bases separating them. The CDR3 totals 16 residues. Germline V gives CDR1 GTSNPN, CDR2 SVGIG (reference sequence). The full variable domain, its missing parts supplied by reference TRBV30 and TRBJ1-3, is SQTIHQWPATLVQPVGSPLSLECTVEGTSNPNLYWYRQAAGRGLQLLFYSVGIGQISSEVPQNLSASRPQDRQFILSSKKLLLSDSGFYLCAWSGSLQNSGNTIYFGEGSWLTVV.

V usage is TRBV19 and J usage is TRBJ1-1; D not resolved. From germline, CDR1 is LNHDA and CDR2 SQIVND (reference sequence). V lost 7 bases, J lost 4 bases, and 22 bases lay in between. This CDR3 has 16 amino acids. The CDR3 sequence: CASMDPFRSILTEAFF. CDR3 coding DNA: TGTGCCAGTATGGATCCCTTCAGGAGCATACTCACTGAAGCTTTCTTT.

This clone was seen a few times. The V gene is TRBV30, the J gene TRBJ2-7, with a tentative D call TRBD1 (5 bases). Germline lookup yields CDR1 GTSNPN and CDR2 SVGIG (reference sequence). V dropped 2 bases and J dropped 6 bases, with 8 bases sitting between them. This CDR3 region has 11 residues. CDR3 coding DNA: TGTGCCTGGAGTTGGGGCGGCGAGCAGTACTTC. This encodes CAWSWGGEQYF. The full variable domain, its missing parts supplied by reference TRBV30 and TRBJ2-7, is SQTIHQWPATLVQPVGSPLSLECTVEGTSNPNLYWYRQAAGRGLQLLFYSVGIGQISSEVPQNLSASRPQDRQFILSSKKLLLSDSGFYLCAWSWGGEQYFGPGTRLTVT.

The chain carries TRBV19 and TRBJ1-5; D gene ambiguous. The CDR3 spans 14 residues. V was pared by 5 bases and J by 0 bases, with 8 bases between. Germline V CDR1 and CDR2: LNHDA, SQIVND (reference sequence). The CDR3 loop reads CASSPGYSNQPQHF. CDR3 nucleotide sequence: TGTGCCAGTAGTCCCGGATATAGCAATCAGCCCCAGCATTTT.

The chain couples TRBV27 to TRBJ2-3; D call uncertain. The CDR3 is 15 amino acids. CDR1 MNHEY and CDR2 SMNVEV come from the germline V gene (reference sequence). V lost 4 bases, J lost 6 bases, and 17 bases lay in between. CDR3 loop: CASSSPEDGRDTQYF. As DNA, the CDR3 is TGTGCCAGCAGTTCCCCTGAGGATGGTAGGGATACGCAGTATTTT.

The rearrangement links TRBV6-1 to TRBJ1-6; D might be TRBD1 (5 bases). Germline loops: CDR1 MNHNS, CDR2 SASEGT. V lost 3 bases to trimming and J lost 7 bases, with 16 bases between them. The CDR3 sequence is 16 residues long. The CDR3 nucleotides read TGTGCCAGCAGTGACACACCCCAGGGAGGCAATTCACCCCTCCACTTT. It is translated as CASSDTPQGGNSPLHF.

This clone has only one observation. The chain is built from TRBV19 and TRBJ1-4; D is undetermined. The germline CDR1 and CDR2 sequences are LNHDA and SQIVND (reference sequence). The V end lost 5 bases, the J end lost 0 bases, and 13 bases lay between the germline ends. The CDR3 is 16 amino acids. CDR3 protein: CASSFGRIATNEKLFF. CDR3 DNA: TGTGCCAGTAGTTTTGGCCGAATTGCAACTAATGAAAAACTGTTTTTT.

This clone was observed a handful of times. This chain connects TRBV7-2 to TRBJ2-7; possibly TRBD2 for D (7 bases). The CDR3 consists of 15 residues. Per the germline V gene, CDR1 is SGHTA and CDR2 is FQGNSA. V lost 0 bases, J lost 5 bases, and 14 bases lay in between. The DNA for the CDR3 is TGTGCCAGCAGCTTAGCGGGGGGGCCCCTTCACGAGCAGTACGTC. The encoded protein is CASSLAGGPLHEQYV.

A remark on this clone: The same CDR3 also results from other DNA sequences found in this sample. CDR3 in amino acids: CASSLARTAGEQYV. Here the CDR3 DNA reads TGTGCCAGCAGCTTAGCGCGTACAGCGGGCGAGCAGTACGTC. V usage is TRBV7-8 and J usage is TRBJ2-7; maybe TRBD2 (6 bases). CDR3 length equals 14 residues. CDR1 SGHVS and CDR2 FQNEAQ come from the germline V gene. Between the trimmed V and J ends, which lost 0 bases and 6 bases, there was a span of 12 bases.

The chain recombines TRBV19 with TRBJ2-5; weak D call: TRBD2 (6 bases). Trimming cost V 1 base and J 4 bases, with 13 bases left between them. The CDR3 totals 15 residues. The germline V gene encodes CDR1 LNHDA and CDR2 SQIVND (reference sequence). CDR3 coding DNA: TGTGCCAGTAGTATAGGGGGGACCGGGGGAGAGACCCAGTACTTC. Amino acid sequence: CASSIGGTGGETQYF.

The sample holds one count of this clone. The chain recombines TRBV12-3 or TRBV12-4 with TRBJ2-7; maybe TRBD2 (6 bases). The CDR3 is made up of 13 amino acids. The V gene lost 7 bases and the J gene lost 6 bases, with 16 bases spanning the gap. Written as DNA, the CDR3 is TGTGCCAGCAACGTAGGGAGGTTGGGCGAGCAGTACTTC. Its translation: CASNVGRLGEQYF.

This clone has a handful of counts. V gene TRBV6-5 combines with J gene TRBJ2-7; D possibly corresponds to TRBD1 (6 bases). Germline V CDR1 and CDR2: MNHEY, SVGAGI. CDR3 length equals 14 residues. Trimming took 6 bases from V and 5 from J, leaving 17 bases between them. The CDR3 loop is CASRIIQGYHEQYV. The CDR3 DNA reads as TGTGCCAGCAGGATAATACAGGGATACCACGAGCAGTACGTC.

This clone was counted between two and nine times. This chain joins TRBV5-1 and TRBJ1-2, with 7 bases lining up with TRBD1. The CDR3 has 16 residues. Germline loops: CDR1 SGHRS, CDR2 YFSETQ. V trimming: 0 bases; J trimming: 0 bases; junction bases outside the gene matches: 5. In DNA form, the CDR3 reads TGCGCCAGCAGCTTGGGAGGGGGCATAACTAACTATGGCTACACCTTC. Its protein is CASSLGGGITNYGYTF.

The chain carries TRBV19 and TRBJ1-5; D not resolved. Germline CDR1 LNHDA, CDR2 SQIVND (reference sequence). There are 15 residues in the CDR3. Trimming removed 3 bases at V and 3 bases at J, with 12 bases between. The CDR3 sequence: CASSINAADNQPQHF. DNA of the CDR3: TGTGCCAGTAGTATTAACGCAGCTGACAATCAGCCCCAGCATTTT.

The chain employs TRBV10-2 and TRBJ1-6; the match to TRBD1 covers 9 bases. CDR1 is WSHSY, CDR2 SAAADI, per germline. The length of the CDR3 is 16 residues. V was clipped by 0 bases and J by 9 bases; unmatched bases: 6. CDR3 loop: CASSESTGQGRSPLHF. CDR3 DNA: TGCGCCAGCAGTGAGTCCACCGGACAGGGGCGTTCACCCCTCCACTTT.

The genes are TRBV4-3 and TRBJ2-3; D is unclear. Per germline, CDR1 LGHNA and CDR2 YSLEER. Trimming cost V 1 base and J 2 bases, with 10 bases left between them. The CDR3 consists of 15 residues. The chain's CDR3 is CASSQGALDTDTQYF. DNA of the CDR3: TGCGCCAGCAGCCAAGGGGCCCTGGACACAGATACGCAGTATTTT.

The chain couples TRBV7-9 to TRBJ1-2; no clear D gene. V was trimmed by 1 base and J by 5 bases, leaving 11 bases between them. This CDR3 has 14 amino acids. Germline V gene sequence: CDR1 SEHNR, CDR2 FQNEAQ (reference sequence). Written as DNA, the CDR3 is TGTGCCAGCAGCTTAGTAGCAGGCGTTTATGGCTACACCTTC. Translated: CASSLVAGVYGYTF.

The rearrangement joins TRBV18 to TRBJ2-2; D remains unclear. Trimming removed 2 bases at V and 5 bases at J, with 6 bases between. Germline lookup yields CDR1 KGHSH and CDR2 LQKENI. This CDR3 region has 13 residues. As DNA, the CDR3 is TGTGCCAGCTCACCAATCGCTACCGGGGAGCTGTTTTTT. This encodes CASSPIATGELFF.

Written as DNA, the CDR3 is TGTGCCAGCAGCCCTTTTGCGGGAGACAATGAGCAGTTCTTC. Translating it yields CASSPFAGDNEQFF. This chain joins TRBV7-6 and TRBJ2-1; TRBD2 aligns across 7 bases. CDR1 SGHVS and CDR2 FNYEAQ come from the germline V gene. The CDR3 totals 14 residues. V lost 5 bases to trimming and J lost 5 bases; unmatched junction nucleotides: 6. The full variable domain, completed using reference TRBV7-6 and TRBJ2-1, is GAGVSQSPRYKVTKRGQDVALRCDPISGHVSLYWYRQALGQGPEFLTYFNYEAQQDKSGLPNDRFSAERPEGSISTLTIQRTEQRDSAMYRCASSPFAGDNEQFFGPGTRLTVL.

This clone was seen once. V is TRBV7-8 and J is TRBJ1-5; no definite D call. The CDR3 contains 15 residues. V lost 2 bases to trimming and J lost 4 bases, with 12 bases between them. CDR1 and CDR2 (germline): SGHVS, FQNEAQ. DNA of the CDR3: TGTGCCAGCAGCTTAAACTTGGACTCAAATCAGCCCCAGCATTTT. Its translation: CASSLNLDSNQPQHF.

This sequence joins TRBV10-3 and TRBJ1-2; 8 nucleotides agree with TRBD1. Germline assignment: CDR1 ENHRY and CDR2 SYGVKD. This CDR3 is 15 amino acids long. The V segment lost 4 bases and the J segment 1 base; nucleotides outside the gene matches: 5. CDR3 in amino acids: CAISVSGTGNYGYTF. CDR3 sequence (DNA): TGTGCCATCAGTGTATCGGGGACAGGTAACTATGGCTACACCTTC.

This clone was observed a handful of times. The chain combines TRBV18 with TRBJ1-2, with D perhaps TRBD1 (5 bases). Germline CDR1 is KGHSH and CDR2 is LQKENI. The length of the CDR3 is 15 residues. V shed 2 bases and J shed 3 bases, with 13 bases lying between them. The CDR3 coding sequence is TGTGCCAGCTCACCAATCCGGGGCGCGGACTATGGCTACACCTTC. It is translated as CASSPIRGADYGYTF.

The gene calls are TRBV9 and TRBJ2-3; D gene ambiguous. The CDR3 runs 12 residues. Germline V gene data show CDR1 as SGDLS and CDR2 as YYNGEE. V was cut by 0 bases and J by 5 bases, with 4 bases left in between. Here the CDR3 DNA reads TGTGCCAGCAGCGTAGAGAAAGATACGCAGTATTTT. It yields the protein CASSVEKDTQYF.

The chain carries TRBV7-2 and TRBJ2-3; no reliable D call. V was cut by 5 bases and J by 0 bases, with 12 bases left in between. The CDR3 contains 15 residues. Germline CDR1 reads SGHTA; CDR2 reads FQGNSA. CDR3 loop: CASSRRRASTDTQYF. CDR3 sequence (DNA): TGTGCCAGCAGCCGCAGACGGGCCAGCACAGATACGCAGTATTTT.

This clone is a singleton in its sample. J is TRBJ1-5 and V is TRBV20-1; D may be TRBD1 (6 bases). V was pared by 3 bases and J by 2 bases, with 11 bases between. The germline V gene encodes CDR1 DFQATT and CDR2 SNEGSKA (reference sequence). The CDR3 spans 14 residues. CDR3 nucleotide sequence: TGCAGTGCTAGTTTCCGGGGGCGCAATCAGCCCCAGCATTTT. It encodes CSASFRGRNQPQHF.

The CDR3 loop reads CASSRPGEGASSYTF. The CDR3 DNA sequence: TGTGCCAGCAGCCGACCTGGGGAGGGAGCATCGAGCTACACCTTC. The chain employs TRBV3-1 (or the pseudogene TRBV3-2) and TRBJ1-2, with no clear D. Germline V gives CDR1 LGHDT, CDR2 YNNKEL (reference sequence). Trimming cost V 4 bases and J 9 bases, with 21 bases left between them. This CDR3 has 15 residues.

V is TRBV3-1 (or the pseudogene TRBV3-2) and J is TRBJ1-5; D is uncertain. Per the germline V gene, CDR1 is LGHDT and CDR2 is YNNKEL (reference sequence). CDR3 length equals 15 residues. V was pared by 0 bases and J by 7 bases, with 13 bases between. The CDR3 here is CASSQDSGFGQPQHF. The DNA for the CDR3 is TGTGCCAGCAGCCAAGACTCCGGATTCGGGCAGCCCCAGCATTTT.